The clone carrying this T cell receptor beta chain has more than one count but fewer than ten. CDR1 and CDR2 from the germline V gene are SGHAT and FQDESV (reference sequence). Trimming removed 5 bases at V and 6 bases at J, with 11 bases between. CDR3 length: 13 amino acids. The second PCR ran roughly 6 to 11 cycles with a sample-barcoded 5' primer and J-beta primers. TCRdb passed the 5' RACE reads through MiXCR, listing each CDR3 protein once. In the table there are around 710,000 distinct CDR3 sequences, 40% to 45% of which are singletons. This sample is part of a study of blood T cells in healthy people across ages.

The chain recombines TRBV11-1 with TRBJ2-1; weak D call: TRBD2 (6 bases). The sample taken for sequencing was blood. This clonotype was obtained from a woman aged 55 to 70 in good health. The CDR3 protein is CASSLTTSNEQFF. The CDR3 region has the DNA TGTGCCAGCAGCCTAACGACTAGCAATGAGCAGTTCTTC.